The subject of this entry is one T cell receptor beta chain. Its cognate antigen is unknown. This sample is drawn from a study of blood T cells in healthy people across ages. Study-wide context: Roughly one uniquely barcoded beta molecule per two T cells was captured.

Overall study findings and caveats: Roughly linear declines in TCR beta diversity per million T cells occurred with age.

About 9.6 milliliters of peripheral blood were drawn from each donor into EDTA-treated tubes. Each sample provided at least 5.5 micrograms of extracted total RNA. Trimming stripped 2 bases from V and 1 base from J, with 11 bases between. Germline CDR1 SGHVS, CDR2 FNYEAQ. The CDR3 extends over 15 amino acids. Alongside a J-beta primer mix, a sample-barcoded 5' primer served in a second PCR lasting about 6 to 12 cycles. A single record per CDR3 protein comes from TCRdb applying MiXCR to the 5' RACE reads. The sample lists 550,000 to 650,000 distinct CDR3 sequences; about 27% were seen once. These data are also associated with another study on T cells of mothers and their children.

The sequence was collected from a boy aged 2 to 10 in good health. The sequencing input was blood. The chain carries TRBV7-6 and TRBJ1-1; D remains unclear. CDR3 protein: CASSLSSLTNTEAFF. For the CDR3, the DNA is TGTGCCAGCAGCTTATCCTCTCTTACGAACACTGAAGCTTTCTTT.